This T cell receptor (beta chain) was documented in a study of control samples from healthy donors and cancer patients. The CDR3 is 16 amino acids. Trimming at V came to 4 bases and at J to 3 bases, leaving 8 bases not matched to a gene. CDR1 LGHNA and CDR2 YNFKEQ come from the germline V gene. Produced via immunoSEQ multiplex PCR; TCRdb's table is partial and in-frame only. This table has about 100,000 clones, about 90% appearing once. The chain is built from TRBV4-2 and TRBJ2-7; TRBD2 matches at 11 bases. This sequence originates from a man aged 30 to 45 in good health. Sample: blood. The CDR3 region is CASSPPLAGARYEQYF. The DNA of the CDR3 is TGTGCCAGCAGCCCCCCACTAGCGGGAGCTCGCTACGAGCAGTACTTC.